These 18 T cell receptor beta chains originate from one sample sequenced in a study of shared clonotypes between healthy human individuals. TCRdb's copy holds only in-frame clones and misses some; the assay was immunoSEQ multiplex PCR. The sample has 500,000 to 550,000 clones, 90% to 96% seen once. Sequenced sample: naive CD4+ T cells sorted from blood. As for subset: CD45RA+ positively selected. The source is a woman aged 25-40 years in good health.

This chain joins TRBV6-1 and TRBJ2-5, with TRBD2 matching 14 bases. Germline-derived CDR1 and CDR2 are MNHNS and SASEGT. There are 15 residues in the CDR3. V trimming: 5 bases; J trimming: 2 bases; junction bases outside the gene matches: 1. CDR3 DNA sequence: TGTGCCAGCAGTAGACTAGCGGGAGGGCAAGAGACCCAGTACTTC. Protein: CASSRLAGGQETQYF.

V is TRBV6-5 and J is TRBJ2-2, with D tentatively TRBD2 (5 bases). This CDR3 comprises 13 residues. V was shortened by 5 bases and J by 6 bases, with 10 bases between the two germline ends. CDR1 and CDR2 (germline): MNHEY, SVGAGI. In DNA form, the CDR3 reads TGTGCCAGCAGTACGCGGGTGGCCGGGGAGCTGTTTTTT. Its protein product is CASSTRVAGELFF.

The chain has TRBV27 and TRBJ1-1; D is possibly TRBD1 (5 bases). The CDR3 totals 16 residues. Trimming shortened V by 4 bases and J by 5 bases, and 20 bases separated the two germline ends. In germline, CDR1 is MNHEY, CDR2 SMNVEV (reference sequence). The CDR3 loop is CASSSPSTASSTEAFF. CDR3 nucleotide sequence: TGTGCCAGCAGTTCTCCCTCGACAGCCTCGAGTACTGAAGCTTTCTTT.

The V and J genes are TRBV19 and TRBJ1-1; D is uncertain. V dropped 9 bases and J dropped 0 bases, with 14 bases sitting between them. Per the germline V gene, CDR1 is LNHDA and CDR2 is SQIVND (reference sequence). CDR3 length equals 14 residues. CDR3: CASTRQSMNTEAFF. DNA of the CDR3: TGTGCCAGCACCCGCCAGAGTATGAACACTGAAGCTTTCTTT. Full variable domain (outside the CDR3, taken from reference TRBV19 and TRBJ1-1): DGGITQSPKYLFRKEGQNVTLSCEQNLNHDAMYWYRQDPGQGLRLIYYSQIVNDFQKGDIAEGYSVSREKKESFPLTVTSAQKNPTAFYLCASTRQSMNTEAFFGQGTRLTVV.

Only one count was recorded for this clone. The chain couples TRBV27 to TRBJ2-7, with D possibly matching TRBD2 (5 bases). The CDR3 runs to 15 residues. The V gene's germline CDR1 is MNHEY and CDR2 SMNVEV (reference sequence). V lost 6 bases and J lost 0, with 15 bases in between. The CDR3 loop reads CASRNGVWGSYEQYF. The CDR3 nucleotides are TGTGCCAGCAGAAACGGGGTCTGGGGCTCCTACGAGCAGTACTTC.

The genes are TRBV19 and TRBJ1-5, with 9 bases identical to TRBD1. The ends lost 4 bases at V and 9 bases at J; junction bases unmatched: 7. Germline CDR1 LNHDA, CDR2 SQIVND (reference sequence). This CDR3 spans 14 amino acids. The CDR3 coding sequence is TGTGCCAGTAGTACGACAGGGGGGGTTTCGCCCCAGCATTTT. Residues: CASSTTGGVSPQHF.

This chain links TRBV2 with TRBJ2-5; 8 bases align to TRBD1. The germline gives CDR1 SNHLY, CDR2 FYNNEI. The CDR3 has 14 residues. The J segment lost 5 bases and the V segment lost 4 bases, leaving 6 bases of the junction unmatched. Written as DNA, the CDR3 is TGTGCCAGCAGTGCCAGGGGGCCGGGGGAGACCCAGTACTTC. This translates into CASSARGPGETQYF.

The J gene is TRBJ2-7, the V gene TRBV6-5; perhaps TRBD2 as D (5 bases). Germline assignment: CDR1 MNHEY and CDR2 SVGAGI. This CDR3 spans 15 amino acids. Between the trimmed V and J ends, which lost 2 bases and 3 bases, there was a span of 14 bases. CDR3 in amino acids: CASSYLGSKFYEQYF. CDR3 bases: TGTGCCAGCAGTTACCTGGGGAGTAAATTCTACGAGCAGTACTTC.

This chain links TRBV12-5 with TRBJ2-2; 11 bases are shared with TRBD2. Germline V lookup: CDR1 LGHNT, CDR2 FRNRAP. The CDR3 sequence is 18 residues long. V dropped 0 bases and J dropped 6; count of bases not matched to a gene: 9. The CDR3 protein is CASGLVWGTSGRPGELFF. In nucleotides, the CDR3 is TGTGCTAGTGGTTTGGTATGGGGTACTAGCGGGAGACCCGGGGAGCTGTTTTTT.

V usage is TRBV11-2 and J usage is TRBJ2-7; D gene ambiguous. CDR1 and CDR2 (germline): SGHAT, FQNNGV. V shed 1 base and J shed 3 bases, with 7 bases lying between them. CDR3 length equals 13 residues. The CDR3 nucleotides read TGTGCCAGCAGCTTAGGTAACAGCTACGAGCAGTACTTC. Translating it yields CASSLGNSYEQYF.

The genes are TRBV6-5 and TRBJ2-7; no reliable D call. Germline assignment: CDR1 MNHEY and CDR2 SVGAGI. CDR3 size: 14 residues. Trimming took off 0 bases at V and 2 bases at J, with 8 bases between the two ends. The CDR3 loop is CASSYSTPAYEQYF. As DNA, the CDR3 is TGTGCCAGCAGTTACTCGACACCAGCCTACGAGCAGTACTTC.

This chain links TRBV5-4 with TRBJ2-7, with 8 bases matching TRBD1. Trimming at V came to 0 bases and at J to 4 bases, leaving 6 bases not matched to a gene. Germline values: CDR1 SGHNT, CDR2 YYREEE (reference sequence). The CDR3 consists of 15 residues. CDR3 DNA sequence: TGTGCCAGCAGCTTGGGAGGGACAGGTATTTACGAGCAGTACTTC. Protein: CASSLGGTGIYEQYF.

This chain joins TRBV5-1 and TRBJ1-5; no clear D gene. Trimming took off 0 bases at V and 0 bases at J, with 10 bases between the two ends. CDR3 length: 16 amino acids. Germline CDR1 is SGHRS and CDR2 is YFSETQ. The CDR3 DNA reads TGCGCCAGCAGCTTGGGATTGGGGAATAGCAATCAGCCCCAGCATTTT. This encodes CASSLGLGNSNQPQHF.

The V call is TRBV7-2, the J call TRBJ2-2, with no clear D. CDR1 is SGHTA and CDR2 is FQGNSA in the germline V gene. V was cut by 5 bases and J by 6 bases, with 16 bases left in between. CDR3 length: 15 residues. CDR3 sequence reads: CASSLPRSSSGELFF. The CDR3 nucleotides read TGTGCCAGCAGCCTCCCCCGTAGTAGCTCCGGGGAGCTGTTTTTT. The full variable domain, completed using reference TRBV7-2 and TRBJ2-2, is GAGVSQSPSNKVTEKGKDVELRCDPISGHTALYWYRQSLGQGLEFLIYFQGNSAPDKSGLPSDRFSAERTGGSVSTLTIQRTQQEDSAVYLCASSLPRSSSGELFFGEGSRLTVL.

This chain links TRBV4-1 with TRBJ2-7; 11 bases map to TRBD1. Germline CDR1 and CDR2: MGHRA and YSYEKL. There are 18 residues in the CDR3. V shed 4 bases, J shed 0 bases, and the junction held 11 bases outside the gene matches. CDR3 sequence (DNA): TGCGCCAGCAGCCGCAGCCCCTCCGGGACAGGGGGCTCCTACGAGCAGTACTTC. Translation gives CASSRSPSGTGGSYEQYF.

This chain links TRBV13 with TRBJ2-3; D is uncertain. Germline V CDR1 and CDR2: PRHDT, FYEKMQ (reference sequence). Between the trimmed V and J ends, which lost 2 bases and 0 bases, there was a span of 3 bases. The CDR3 is made up of 13 amino acids. The CDR3 sequence is CASSLRSTDTQYF. CDR3 coding DNA: TGTGCCAGCAGCTTACGGAGCACAGATACGCAGTATTTT.

The CDR3 loop reads CASSRDLNTEAFF. CDR3 nucleotides: TGTGCCAGCAGCAGGGACCTGAACACTGAAGCTTTCTTT. The chain recombines TRBV7-2 with TRBJ1-1, with D perhaps TRBD1 (5 bases). V was trimmed by 5 bases and J by 0 bases, leaving 7 bases between them. CDR1 and CDR2 from the germline V gene are SGHTA and FQGNSA. This CDR3 has 13 amino acids.

The chain has TRBV7-3 and TRBJ2-3; no firm D call. CDR3 length: 13 residues. Germline lookup yields CDR1 SGHTA and CDR2 FQGTGA. The ends were cut back, 5 bases at V and 6 bases at J, with 12 bases in the middle. The CDR3 DNA sequence: TGTGCCAGCAGCACCCGCATAGTGGATACGCAGTATTTT. Translation gives CASSTRIVDTQYF.